This is a list of T cell receptor beta chains from one sample in a study of blood T cell repertoires in COVID-19. Measured with immunoSEQ multiplex PCR; TCRdb has only the in-frame clones, and not every one. The table has about 230,000 clones, around 83% seen once. The sequenced sample consisted of peripheral blood. These receptors were taken from a man aged 35 to 55 who had recovered from COVID-19. CDR3s include the opening cysteine and the closing phenylalanine or tryptophan. The D gene is left open where the match is weak. Not every row has a clone size; where given, it reads once, few, many or a size class.

TRBD1	.	TRBV7-2	TRBJ2-7	TGTGCCAGCCAAACCCGACAGGGCGGCGAGCAGTACTTC	CASQTRQGGEQYF
.	.	TRBV12-3/TRBV12-4	TRBJ2-7	TGTGCCAGCAGTCTCCGACAGGCCTACGAGCAGTACTTC	CASSLRQAYEQYF
.	.	TRBV5-4	TRBJ2-7	TGTGCCAGCAGCCGTTCCCATACAGGTCCCTACGAGCAGTACTTC	CASSRSHTGPYEQYF
.	.	TRBV29-1	TRBJ1-3	TGCAGCGTCCGTCGGGGAGGGGCCCGCTCTGGAAACACCATATATTTT	CSVRRGGARSGNTIYF
.	.	TRBV7-8	TRBJ2-3	TGTGCCAGCAGCTTCGGGGTCACAGATACGCAGTATTTT	CASSFGVTDTQYF
TRBD1	.	TRBV13	TRBJ2-5	TGTGCCAGCAGTATCTTGGGACAGACTATGCAAGAGACCCAGTACTTC	CASSILGQTMQETQYF
TRBD2	.	TRBV7-2	TRBJ2-5	TGTGCCAGCAGCCCGAAGGGACTAGCGGGAGATATACAAGAGACCCAGTACTTC	CASSPKGLAGDIQETQYF
.	.	TRBV14	TRBJ2-7	TGTGCCAGCAGCCAAGATCAAGCGTACGGTACCTACGAGCAGTACTTC	CASSQDQAYGTYEQYF
.	.	TRBV18	TRBJ2-1	TGTGCCAGCTCACCACTGGGCACCGAGCAGTTCTTC	CASSPLGTEQFF
.	.	TRBV19	TRBJ2-2	TGTGCCAGTAGTATAGGGGGGGCGAACACCGGGGAGCTGTTTTTT	CASSIGGANTGELFF
TRBD1	.	TRBV3-1/TRBV3-2	TRBJ1-2	TGTGCCAGCAGCTGGACAGGGGACCAAGGCTACACCTTC	CASSWTGDQGYTF
.	.	TRBV7-2	TRBJ1-1	TGTGCCAGCAGCTTAGTGGCAGGGCTGGAAGCTTTCTTT	CASSLVAGLEAFF
TRBD2	once	TRBV9	TRBJ2-2	TGTGCCAGCGGGGGGACTAGCGGCACCGGGGAGCTGTTTTTT	CASGGTSGTGELFF
TRBD2	.	TRBV4-3	TRBJ2-7	TGCGCCAGCAGCCAAGATAGCGGGAGGGCGTCCTACGAGCAGTACTTC	CASSQDSGRASYEQYF
TRBD1	.	TRBV19	TRBJ2-7	TGTGCCAGTTCTCCGGGACAGGGTAGGAAGCAGTACTTC	CASSPGQGRKQYF
.	.	TRBV27	TRBJ2-3	TGTGCCAGCAGTTTATATCCGGGGACAGATACGCAGTATTTT	CASSLYPGTDTQYF
TRBD1	.	TRBV2	TRBJ1-5	TGTGCCAGCAGAAAGGGACAGGGCCAGCCCCAGCATTTT	CASRKGQGQPQHF
TRBD1	.	TRBV5-1	TRBJ2-6	TGCGCCAGCAGCTTGGGAAACTTGCGGGGACAGGGTTCCCCCGGGGCCAACGTCCTGACTTTC	CASSLGNLRGQGSPGANVLTF
.	.	TRBV6-5	TRBJ2-4	TGTGCCACCCATCAGGGGGGAATCATTCAGTACTTC	CATHQGGIIQYF
TRBD1	.	TRBV28	TRBJ1-2	TGTGCCAGCCTACCCGGAGGGGGCAATGGCTACACCTTC	CASLPGGGNGYTF
.	.	TRBV28	TRBJ1-1	TGTGCCAGCAGTTCAGGGGCACGACTGACTGAAGCTTTCTTT	CASSSGARLTEAFF
.	few	TRBV18	TRBJ2-7	TGTGCCAGCTCACCACCGGGGCTAGCGCAAGGAACGGGGCAGTACTTC	CASSPPGLAQGTGQYF
.	.	TRBV7-9	TRBJ2-5	TGTGCCAGCAGCTTCGGGGAGACCCAGTACTTC	CASSFGETQYF
.	.	TRBV6-6	TRBJ1-5	TGTGCCAGCAGTCTCCCGGCCGGGGGGCTAAATGGCAATCAGCCCCAGCATTTT	CASSLPAGGLNGNQPQHF
.	.	TRBV27	TRBJ2-2	TGTGCCAGCAGCACATACACAGGAAAACCCGCGAACACCGGGGAGCTGTTTTTT	CASSTYTGKPANTGELFF
TRBD2	few	TRBV7-7	TRBJ2-7	TGTGCTAGCAGCGCCAGCGGGGGGAACGAGCAGTACTTC	CASSASGGNEQYF
.	.	TRBV12-5	TRBJ1-5	TGTGCTAGTGGTTTGGTAGGGGGGGAGCGCAATCAGCCCCAGCATTTT	CASGLVGGERNQPQHF
.	.	TRBV4-1	TRBJ2-2	TGCGCCAGCAGCAGGACAGTGAACACCGGGGAGCTGTTTTTT	CASSRTVNTGELFF
.	.	TRBV6-5	TRBJ1-2	TGTGCCAGCAGTTACAGCTTCCTAGGTGACTATGGCTACACCTTC	CASSYSFLGDYGYTF
.	.	TRBV6-5	TRBJ2-2	TGTGCCAGCAGTTACTCGACCAGGGGAGAGGAGCTGTTTTTT	CASSYSTRGEELFF
.	.	TRBV6-5	TRBJ1-3	TGTGCCAGCAGTTACTCCCCCCGAGACACCATATATTTT	CASSYSPRDTIYF
.	.	TRBV6-4	TRBJ1-6	TGTGCCAGCAGTACTGACGGGAGACCAAATTCACCCCTCCACTTT	CASSTDGRPNSPLHF
.	once	TRBV6-5	TRBJ2-1	TGTGCCAGCAGTTACTCGCTAGCAATCGGGAGCGAGCAGTTCTTC	CASSYSLAIGSEQFF
TRBD1	few	TRBV13	TRBJ2-7	TGTGCCAGCAGCTTTCTCCGACGGCCTGGACAGGCCAGCTCCTACGAGCAGTACTTC	CASSFLRRPGQASSYEQYF
.	.	TRBV5-1	TRBJ2-1	TGCGCCAGCAGCTTGGTGGCAGGATGGAATTCCTACAATGAGCAGTTCTTC	CASSLVAGWNSYNEQFF
TRBD2	.	TRBV4-3	TRBJ2-7	TGCGCCAGCAGCCCCGGACTAGCGGAGTCCTACGAGCAGTACTTC	CASSPGLAESYEQYF
.	.	TRBV3-1/TRBV3-2	TRBJ1-1	TGTGCCAGCAGCCAAGATTCCCAGCGAGGGGCTTTCTTT	CASSQDSQRGAFF
.	.	TRBV19	TRBJ2-1	TGTGCCAGTAGTACCCTATACAATGAGCAGTTCTTC	CASSTLYNEQFF
TRBD2	.	TRBV5-1	TRBJ2-1	TGCGCCAGCAGCTTGGAAAGCGGGAGTCGGAATGAGCAGTTCTTC	CASSLESGSRNEQFF
.	once	TRBV7-9	TRBJ2-7	TGTGCCAGCAGCCTACGTCCGGAGTGGGAGCAGTACTTC	CASSLRPEWEQYF
TRBD1	.	TRBV20-1	TRBJ2-7	TGCAGTGCTAGTTGGGACAGGGAAGGCGAGCAGTACTTC	CSASWDREGEQYF
.	.	TRBV7-9	TRBJ2-3	TGTGCCAGCAGCTCGCCGGGAGCTAGCACAGATACGCAGTATTTT	CASSSPGASTDTQYF
.	.	TRBV11-2	TRBJ2-3	TGTGCCAGCAGCCCAAATTCTGGCTCAGATACGCAGTATTTT	CASSPNSGSDTQYF
.	few	TRBV5-4	TRBJ2-7	TGTGCCAGCAGCTCGGACAGAGGGAAACAAAGGCAGTACTTC	CASSSDRGKQRQYF
.	.	TRBV7-2	TRBJ2-2	TGTGCCAGCAGCTTAGTCACAGGGTTCTCCGGGGAGCTGTTTTTT	CASSLVTGFSGELFF
.	.	TRBV21-1	TRBJ2-7	TGTGCCAGCACCAAGACAGGTTTTCCCCCCTCCTACGAGCAGTACTTC	CASTKTGFPPSYEQYF
.	.	TRBV4-3	TRBJ1-3	TGCGCCAGCAGCCGGGCGCAAGACAGTGGAAACACCATATATTTT	CASSRAQDSGNTIYF
.	.	TRBV29-1	TRBJ2-5	TGCAGCGCGAGACAGGATCTTCGAGAGACCCAGTACTTC	CSARQDLRETQYF
.	.	TRBV4-3	TRBJ1-6	TGCGCCAGCAGCCAAGTTTGGCATTTTAATTCACCCCTCCACTTT	CASSQVWHFNSPLHF
TRBD1	.	TRBV5-1	TRBJ2-1	TGCGCCAGCAGCTCACAGGGGACCTCCTACAATGAGCAGTTCTTC	CASSSQGTSYNEQFF
.	.	TRBV6-5	TRBJ1-2	TGTGCCACGGAAATACAGGCGAACTATGGCTACACCTTC	CATEIQANYGYTF
.	once	TRBV6-5	TRBJ2-5	TGTGCCAGCACCCGGGGTGGGGAGACCCAGTACTTC	CASTRGGETQYF
.	few	TRBV4-3	TRBJ2-2	TGCGCCAGCAGCCTAACTAGGGCGTACACCGGGGAGCTGTTTTTT	CASSLTRAYTGELFF
.	.	TRBV7-8	TRBJ2-7	TGTGCCAGCAGCTTATTAGGGCCAGGGAATTCCTACGAGCAGTACTTC	CASSLLGPGNSYEQYF
.	.	TRBV5-3	TRBJ1-6	TGTGCCAGAAGGTCGAGGGTTCGATCACCCCTCCACTTT	CARRSRVRSPLHF
TRBD1	few	TRBV7-9	TRBJ1-1	TGTGCCAGCAGCTCCCAGGGGGACACTGAAGCTTTCTTT	CASSSQGDTEAFF
.	few	TRBV21-1	TRBJ2-3	TGTGCCAGCAGCAAATTACCTAGCGGGGGCCCCACAGATACGCAGTATTTT	CASSKLPSGGPTDTQYF
TRBD2	.	TRBV13	TRBJ2-1	TGTGCCAGCAGCGCGGGACTAGGGGATTGGAATGAGCAGTTCTTC	CASSAGLGDWNEQFF
.	.	TRBV7-9	TRBJ2-3	TGTGCCAGCAGCTTCCCAGCGGGTACGCAGTATTTT	CASSFPAGTQYF